This TCR beta chain was sequenced for a study of blood T cell repertoires in COVID-19. Study background: COVID-19 samples collected from the United States, Italy and Spain covered acute and convalescent phases.

Trimming at V came to 6 bases and at J to 2 bases, leaving 9 bases not matched to a gene. Germline loops: CDR1 MDHEN, CDR2 SYDVKM. The CDR3 covers 15 residues. Per the original data handling: Estimates of nucleated cell counts were drawn from the amplification of reference gene primers. Some clones are missing from TCRdb's copy, which holds only in-frame ones; the method was immunoSEQ multiplex PCR. The V and J calls and clone size come from that table; D and trimming were worked out from the DNA. The profile shows about 210,000 clones, 84% of them singletons. The specimen sequenced was peripheral blood. This clonotype originated in a man aged 50 to 60 with active or convalescent COVID-19. The gene calls are TRBV28 and TRBJ1-2; TRBD1 agrees at 7 bases. DNA of the CDR3: TGTGCCAGCAGATCTTTGGGACAGTTAAACTATGGCTACACCTTC. Encoded protein: CASRSLGQLNYGYTF.